The rows below give T cell receptor beta chains drawn from one sample of a study of T cell responses to AZD1222 COVID-19 vaccine. Profiled with immunoSEQ multiplex PCR; TCRdb holds only in-frame clones, not every one. The profile shows about 160,000 clones, 88% of them singletons. The specimen was peripheral blood, collected 28 days after the second AZD1222 dose. The receptors shown here come from an adult who received the AZD1222 COVID-19 vaccine. The CDR3 runs from the conserved cysteine through the conserved F or W. D genes are given only for firm matches. Clone size appears in some rows only: once, few, many, or a class for an expanded clone.

j_call: TRBJ1-6
clone_size: few
v_call: TRBV6-1
d_call: TRBD1
cdr3_aa: CASSEETGGNSPLHF
cdr3_nt: TGTGCCAGCAGTGAAGAGACAGGGGGTAATTCACCCCTCCACTTT

j_call: TRBJ2-3
clone_size: once
v_call: TRBV11-2
d_call: .
cdr3_aa: CASSPPDRAGEGTQYF
cdr3_nt: TGTGCCAGCAGCCCCCCCGACAGGGCGGGAGAGGGTACGCAGTATTTT

j_call: TRBJ1-1
clone_size: .
v_call: TRBV14
d_call: .
cdr3_aa: CASSQSVGAEAFF
cdr3_nt: TGTGCCAGCAGCCAATCGGTGGGCGCTGAAGCTTTCTTT

j_call: TRBJ2-7
clone_size: .
v_call: TRBV19
d_call: .
cdr3_aa: CASSIYQGYEQYF
cdr3_nt: TGTGCCAGTAGTATTTATCAGGGTTACGAGCAGTACTTC

j_call: TRBJ1-1
clone_size: .
v_call: TRBV5-6
d_call: .
cdr3_aa: CASSLASSTGTEAFF
cdr3_nt: TGTGCCAGCAGCTTGGCCTCCTCGACAGGCACTGAAGCTTTCTTT

j_call: TRBJ1-1
clone_size: .
v_call: TRBV7-3
d_call: .
cdr3_aa: CASSLLGVNTEAFF
cdr3_nt: TGTGCCAGCAGCTTATTAGGCGTGAACACTGAAGCTTTCTTT

j_call: TRBJ1-1
clone_size: .
v_call: TRBV7-2
d_call: .
cdr3_aa: CASSLEASSTEAFF
cdr3_nt: TGTGCCAGCAGCTTAGAGGCGTCTTCCACTGAAGCTTTCTTT

j_call: TRBJ2-2
clone_size: .
v_call: TRBV6-5
d_call: .
cdr3_aa: CASIPGTNTGELFF
cdr3_nt: TGTGCCAGCATCCCGGGGACGAACACCGGGGAGCTGTTTTTT

j_call: TRBJ2-5
clone_size: .
v_call: TRBV10-3
d_call: .
cdr3_aa: CAISVGQNQETQYF
cdr3_nt: TGTGCCATCAGTGTCGGACAGAACCAAGAGACCCAGTACTTC

j_call: TRBJ1-6
clone_size: .
v_call: TRBV3-1/TRBV3-2
d_call: .
cdr3_aa: CASSRDPFNPGNNSPLHF
cdr3_nt: TGTGCCAGCAGCCGGGACCCCTTTAATCCAGGGAATAATTCACCCCTCCACTTT

j_call: TRBJ1-5
clone_size: .
v_call: TRBV12-3/TRBV12-4
d_call: .
cdr3_aa: CASGKPQHF
cdr3_nt: TGTGCCAGCGGGAAGCCCCAGCATTTT

j_call: TRBJ2-3
clone_size: .
v_call: TRBV18
d_call: TRBD2
cdr3_aa: CASSPPLGVSGGADTQYF
cdr3_nt: TGTGCCAGCTCACCACCCCTTGGGGTAAGCGGGGGCGCAGATACGCAGTATTTT

j_call: TRBJ2-7
clone_size: .
v_call: TRBV4-2
d_call: .
cdr3_aa: CASSQEEGVQYEQYF
cdr3_nt: TGTGCCAGCAGCCAAGAAGAGGGGGTTCAATACGAGCAGTACTTC

j_call: TRBJ2-3
clone_size: .
v_call: TRBV7-2
d_call: .
cdr3_aa: CASSAPPDTQYF
cdr3_nt: TGTGCCAGCAGCGCTCCCCCAGATACGCAGTATTTT

j_call: TRBJ1-1
clone_size: .
v_call: TRBV6-5
d_call: .
cdr3_aa: CASSYGHMNTEAFF
cdr3_nt: TGTGCCAGCAGTTACGGACATATGAACACTGAAGCTTTCTTT

j_call: TRBJ1-1
clone_size: .
v_call: TRBV12-5
d_call: TRBD1
cdr3_aa: CASGLVRGTVNTEAFF
cdr3_nt: TGTGCTAGTGGTTTGGTACGCGGGACAGTGAACACTGAAGCTTTCTTT

j_call: TRBJ1-1
clone_size: .
v_call: TRBV6-1
d_call: .
cdr3_aa: CASSEAWGKWQAEAFF
cdr3_nt: TGTGCCAGCAGTGAAGCGTGGGGCAAGTGGCAGGCTGAAGCTTTCTTT

j_call: TRBJ2-2
clone_size: .
v_call: TRBV6-5
d_call: .
cdr3_aa: CATNSGALNTGELFF
cdr3_nt: TGTGCCACCAATTCTGGGGCCCTAAACACCGGGGAGCTGTTTTTT

j_call: TRBJ1-1
clone_size: .
v_call: TRBV29-1
d_call: TRBD1
cdr3_aa: CSAQGAGDTEAFF
cdr3_nt: TGCAGCGCCCAGGGGGCTGGGGACACTGAAGCTTTCTTT

j_call: TRBJ1-1
clone_size: .
v_call: TRBV7-2
d_call: .
cdr3_aa: CASSSSYYTEAFF
cdr3_nt: TGTGCCAGCAGCTCCTCCTATTACACTGAAGCTTTCTTT

j_call: TRBJ2-2
clone_size: .
v_call: TRBV9
d_call: .
cdr3_aa: CASSVGGGTGELFF
cdr3_nt: TGTGCCAGCAGCGTAGGGGGCGGTACCGGGGAGCTGTTTTTT

j_call: TRBJ2-2
clone_size: .
v_call: TRBV4-3
d_call: .
cdr3_aa: CASSQEGGAVGELFF
cdr3_nt: TGCGCCAGCAGCCAAGAGGGGGGGGCGGTCGGGGAGCTGTTTTTT

j_call: TRBJ1-4
clone_size: .
v_call: TRBV14
d_call: .
cdr3_aa: CASSQVLDHSNEKLFF
cdr3_nt: TGTGCCAGCAGCCAAGTCCTCGACCATAGTAATGAAAAACTGTTTTTT

j_call: TRBJ2-2
clone_size: .
v_call: TRBV7-9
d_call: .
cdr3_aa: CASSVLNTGELFF
cdr3_nt: TGTGCCAGCAGCGTCCTCAACACCGGGGAGCTGTTTTTT

j_call: TRBJ1-6
clone_size: .
v_call: TRBV30
d_call: .
cdr3_aa: CAWSDSSPSPLHF
cdr3_nt: TGTGCCTGGAGTGACAGTTCTCCTTCACCCCTCCACTTT

j_call: TRBJ1-1
clone_size: .
v_call: TRBV30
d_call: .
cdr3_aa: CAWSHTGYGEAFF
cdr3_nt: TGTGCCTGGAGTCATACAGGTTACGGCGAAGCTTTCTTT

j_call: TRBJ2-7
clone_size: once
v_call: TRBV29-1
d_call: TRBD1
cdr3_aa: CSVEAWTGSYEQYF
cdr3_nt: TGCAGCGTTGAAGCATGGACAGGGTCCTACGAGCAGTACTTC

j_call: TRBJ1-1
clone_size: .
v_call: TRBV2
d_call: TRBD1
cdr3_aa: CASSVRGGGNTEAFF
cdr3_nt: TGTGCCAGCAGTGTCAGGGGAGGGGGCAACACTGAAGCTTTCTTT

j_call: TRBJ1-1
clone_size: once
v_call: TRBV5-6
d_call: .
cdr3_aa: CASTPWGYRAAFF
cdr3_nt: TGTGCCAGCACCCCTTGGGGGTACCGAGCCGCTTTCTTT

j_call: TRBJ2-5
clone_size: .
v_call: TRBV7-7
d_call: .
cdr3_aa: CASSLGVGGVQYF
cdr3_nt: TGTGCCAGCAGCTTAGGGGTCGGTGGGGTCCAGTACTTC

j_call: TRBJ1-2
clone_size: .
v_call: TRBV20-1
d_call: .
cdr3_aa: CSARELYGYTF
cdr3_nt: TGCAGTGCTAGAGAACTTTATGGCTACACCTTC

j_call: TRBJ1-3
clone_size: .
v_call: TRBV3-1/TRBV3-2
d_call: .
cdr3_aa: CASSQGGPDSGNTIYF
cdr3_nt: TGTGCCAGCAGCCAAGGAGGGCCCGACTCTGGAAACACCATATATTTT

j_call: TRBJ1-1
clone_size: few
v_call: TRBV12-3/TRBV12-4
d_call: .
cdr3_aa: CASSFTGTSEAFF
cdr3_nt: TGTGCCAGCAGCTTCACAGGGACCTCGGAAGCTTTCTTT

j_call: TRBJ1-3
clone_size: .
v_call: TRBV28
d_call: .
cdr3_aa: CASSSPIPGNTIYF
cdr3_nt: TGTGCCAGCAGTTCCCCAATACCTGGAAACACCATATATTTT

j_call: TRBJ1-2
clone_size: .
v_call: TRBV23-1
d_call: TRBD1
cdr3_aa: CASSQWDSLNYGYTF
cdr3_nt: TGCGCCAGCAGTCAATGGGACAGCCTTAACTATGGCTACACCTTC

j_call: TRBJ1-4
clone_size: once
v_call: TRBV10-1
d_call: .
cdr3_aa: CASSVRGANEKLFF
cdr3_nt: TGCGCCAGCAGTGTACGGGGGGCCAATGAAAAACTGTTTTTT

j_call: TRBJ1-1
clone_size: once
v_call: TRBV5-8
d_call: .
cdr3_aa: CASSLRSSGFTEAFF
cdr3_nt: TGTGCCAGCAGCTTGAGGTCGTCGGGGTTCACTGAAGCTTTCTTT

j_call: TRBJ1-1
clone_size: .
v_call: TRBV7-9
d_call: .
cdr3_aa: CASSATVNTEAFF
cdr3_nt: TGTGCCAGCAGCGCGACAGTGAACACTGAAGCTTTCTTT

j_call: TRBJ2-1
clone_size: .
v_call: TRBV5-1
d_call: .
cdr3_aa: CASSLGGVSYNEQFF
cdr3_nt: TGCGCCAGCAGCTTGGGAGGGGTTTCCTACAATGAGCAGTTCTTC

j_call: TRBJ2-1
clone_size: .
v_call: TRBV6-5
d_call: .
cdr3_aa: CASRNGGGMYNEQFF
cdr3_nt: TGTGCCAGCAGAAACGGTGGGGGGATGTACAATGAGCAGTTCTTC

j_call: TRBJ2-3
clone_size: .
v_call: TRBV11-2
d_call: TRBD1
cdr3_aa: CASSFTTNRGPPDTQYF
cdr3_nt: TGTGCCAGCAGCTTCACCACGAACAGGGGTCCCCCAGATACGCAGTATTTT

j_call: TRBJ1-2
clone_size: .
v_call: TRBV3-1/TRBV3-2
d_call: .
cdr3_aa: CASYNRDGYGYTF
cdr3_nt: TGTGCCAGTTACAACAGGGACGGCTATGGCTACACCTTC

j_call: TRBJ2-3
clone_size: .
v_call: TRBV11-2
d_call: TRBD1
cdr3_aa: CASSFNGGQGSSTDTQYF
cdr3_nt: TGTGCCAGCAGCTTTAACGGGGGACAGGGGTCTAGCACAGATACGCAGTATTTT

j_call: TRBJ1-6
clone_size: .
v_call: TRBV11-2
d_call: .
cdr3_aa: CASSLDRSSYNSPLHF
cdr3_nt: TGTGCCAGCAGCTTAGACAGGTCCTCCTATAATTCACCCCTCCACTTT

j_call: TRBJ2-2
clone_size: .
v_call: TRBV5-1
d_call: TRBD2
cdr3_aa: CASSVSGGRTGELFF
cdr3_nt: TGCGCCAGCAGCGTCAGCGGGGGGCGGACCGGGGAGCTGTTTTTT

j_call: TRBJ1-2
clone_size: .
v_call: TRBV5-1
d_call: .
cdr3_aa: CASSSGPKRGYTF
cdr3_nt: TGCGCCAGCAGCTCAGGACCAAAACGAGGCTACACCTTC

j_call: TRBJ2-1
clone_size: .
v_call: TRBV4-1
d_call: TRBD2
cdr3_aa: CASSQERETSSYNEQFF
cdr3_nt: TGCGCCAGCAGCCAAGAGCGGGAGACGAGCTCCTACAATGAGCAGTTCTTC

j_call: TRBJ1-3
clone_size: .
v_call: TRBV19
d_call: .
cdr3_aa: CASSIRAVGNTIYF
cdr3_nt: TGTGCCAGTAGTATCCGGGCGGTTGGAAACACCATATATTTT

j_call: TRBJ2-7
clone_size: .
v_call: TRBV2
d_call: TRBD1
cdr3_aa: CASSHRDSIYEQYF
cdr3_nt: TGTGCCAGCAGCCACCGGGACAGCATCTACGAGCAGTACTTC

j_call: TRBJ2-7
clone_size: .
v_call: TRBV6-6
d_call: .
cdr3_aa: CASSFYSSTDWYEQYF
cdr3_nt: TGTGCCAGCAGTTTCTACTCTTCGACAGACTGGTACGAGCAGTACTTC

j_call: TRBJ2-7
clone_size: .
v_call: TRBV6-5
d_call: .
cdr3_aa: CASNRRQSTYEQYF
cdr3_nt: TGTGCCAGCAACCGAAGACAGTCTACCTACGAGCAGTACTTC

j_call: TRBJ1-2
clone_size: .
v_call: TRBV12-3/TRBV12-4
d_call: .
cdr3_aa: CASSLTNYGYTF
cdr3_nt: TGTGCCAGCTCATTGACCAACTATGGCTACACCTTC

j_call: TRBJ1-1
clone_size: .
v_call: TRBV30
d_call: .
cdr3_aa: CAWSVGGVLAPEAFF
cdr3_nt: TGTGCCTGGAGTGTAGGCGGGGTTCTCGCCCCTGAAGCTTTCTTT

j_call: TRBJ2-1
clone_size: .
v_call: TRBV28
d_call: .
cdr3_aa: CASSPGRINEQFF
cdr3_nt: TGTGCCAGCAGCCCAGGACGGATCAATGAGCAGTTCTTC